This T cell receptor (beta chain) emerged from a study of blood T cell repertoires in COVID-19. The overall study: The United States, Italy and Spain supplied acute and convalescent COVID-19 samples.

Original handling: Researchers report that nucleated cell counts were estimated from reference gene primer amplification. Sequenced by immunoSEQ multiplex PCR; TCRdb stores in-frame clones only, minus some. Clonal size and the V and J genes are those of that table, whereas D and trimming came from the DNA. The repertoire has 60,000 or so clones, 78% of them found once; the top ten carry roughly 5.3%. This CDR3 has 13 amino acids. CDR1 and CDR2 from the germline V gene are MNHEY and SMNVEV (reference sequence). The V end lost 2 bases, the J end lost 3 bases, and 8 bases lay between the germline ends. V usage is TRBV27 and J usage is TRBJ2-7; D not resolved. This TCR came from a human donor in a cohort sampled during active COVID-19. The sequenced sample was peripheral blood. The CDR3: CASSLEEHYEQYF. The CDR3 DNA is TGTGCCAGCAGTTTAGAGGAACACTACGAGCAGTACTTC.